The rows below give T cell receptor beta chains drawn from one sample of a study of T cell responses to AZD1222 COVID-19 vaccine. Only in-frame clones appear in the TCRdb table, and some are missing; sequencing was by immunoSEQ multiplex PCR. The repertoire consists of under 70,000 clones, with around 79% occurring once and the leading ten covering around 25%. This material consisted of peripheral blood, taken on day 0 of MenACWY control vaccination. The receptor set was obtained from an adult in good health. Both conserved end residues are part of each CDR3. D genes are given only for firm matches. A clone size is listed for some rows: how often the clone was seen (once, few, many), or a class if it is expanded.

D gene: TRBD1
J gene: TRBJ2-7
clone size: NA
CDR3 length: 17
V gene: TRBV7-8
CDR3 protein: CASSLAERTDRGYEQYF
CDR3 DNA: TGTGCCAGCAGCTTAGCGGAGCGTACGGACAGGGGCTACGAGCAGTACTTC

D gene: NA
J gene: TRBJ2-1
clone size: NA
CDR3 length: 13
V gene: TRBV5-1
CDR3 protein: CASSLAVGIEQFF
CDR3 DNA: TGCGCCAGCAGCTTGGCTGTCGGCATTGAGCAGTTCTTC

D gene: NA
J gene: TRBJ1-2
clone size: few
CDR3 length: 13
V gene: TRBV6-1
CDR3 protein: CASSEGGGYGYTF
CDR3 DNA: TGTGCCAGCAGTGAAGGGGGAGGGTATGGCTACACCTTC

D gene: TRBD1
J gene: TRBJ1-2
clone size: few
CDR3 length: 16
V gene: TRBV18
CDR3 protein: CASSPWDPQGIYGYTF
CDR3 DNA: TGTGCCAGCTCACCCTGGGACCCACAGGGGATTTATGGCTACACCTTC

D gene: TRBD2
J gene: TRBJ2-3
clone size: few
CDR3 length: 17
V gene: TRBV15
CDR3 protein: CATSRGTSGLRGDTQYF
CDR3 DNA: TGTGCCACCAGCAGAGGGACTAGCGGCCTACGGGGAGATACGCAGTATTTT

D gene: NA
J gene: TRBJ1-4
clone size: NA
CDR3 length: 14
V gene: TRBV19
CDR3 protein: CASSPYSPDEKLFF
CDR3 DNA: TGTGCCAGTAGTCCATACAGCCCGGATGAAAAACTGTTTTTT

D gene: TRBD1
J gene: TRBJ1-6
clone size: NA
CDR3 length: 16
V gene: TRBV11-2
CDR3 protein: CASSPGTGLNNSPLHF
CDR3 DNA: TGTGCCAGCAGCCCTGGGACAGGGCTAAATAATTCACCCCTCCACTTT

D gene: NA
J gene: TRBJ1-4
clone size: NA
CDR3 length: 14
V gene: TRBV4-1
CDR3 protein: CASKMEGSFEKLFF
CDR3 DNA: TGCGCCAGCAAAATGGAGGGAAGCTTTGAAAAACTGTTTTTT

D gene: NA
J gene: TRBJ1-1
clone size: NA
CDR3 length: 14
V gene: TRBV5-4
CDR3 protein: CASSLAPGPTEAFF
CDR3 DNA: TGTGCCAGCAGCTTGGCCCCGGGTCCCACTGAAGCTTTCTTT

D gene: NA
J gene: TRBJ2-7
clone size: NA
CDR3 length: 16
V gene: TRBV7-9
CDR3 protein: CASSLVGGRSSYEQYF
CDR3 DNA: TGTGCCAGCAGCTTGGTGGGCGGAAGGAGCTCCTACGAGCAGTACTTC

D gene: NA
J gene: TRBJ2-1
clone size: NA
CDR3 length: 20
V gene: TRBV3-1/TRBV3-2
CDR3 protein: CASSQESGIIEAEFYNEQFF
CDR3 DNA: TGTGCCAGCAGCCAAGAATCTGGGATCATCGAAGCGGAGTTCTACAATGAGCAGTTCTTC

D gene: NA
J gene: TRBJ2-6
clone size: NA
CDR3 length: 14
V gene: TRBV19
CDR3 protein: CASSIRAGANVLTF
CDR3 DNA: TGTGCCAGTAGTATAAGAGCTGGGGCCAACGTCCTGACTTTC

D gene: NA
J gene: TRBJ1-1
clone size: NA
CDR3 length: 10
V gene: TRBV11-3
CDR3 protein: CASSFTEAFF
CDR3 DNA: TGTGCCAGCAGCTTCACTGAAGCTTTCTTT

D gene: NA
J gene: TRBJ1-2
clone size: NA
CDR3 length: 13
V gene: TRBV11-1
CDR3 protein: CASSPEGWTDYTF
CDR3 DNA: TGTGCCAGCAGCCCCGAAGGATGGACGGACTACACCTTC

D gene: NA
J gene: TRBJ1-6
clone size: few
CDR3 length: 14
V gene: TRBV5-1
CDR3 protein: CASSLGGENSPLHF
CDR3 DNA: TGCGCCAGCAGCTTGGGGGGGGAGAATTCACCCCTCCACTTT

D gene: NA
J gene: TRBJ2-7
clone size: NA
CDR3 length: 14
V gene: TRBV5-1
CDR3 protein: CASSLGTKLYEQYF
CDR3 DNA: TGCGCCAGCAGCCTGGGGACAAAACTATACGAGCAGTACTTC